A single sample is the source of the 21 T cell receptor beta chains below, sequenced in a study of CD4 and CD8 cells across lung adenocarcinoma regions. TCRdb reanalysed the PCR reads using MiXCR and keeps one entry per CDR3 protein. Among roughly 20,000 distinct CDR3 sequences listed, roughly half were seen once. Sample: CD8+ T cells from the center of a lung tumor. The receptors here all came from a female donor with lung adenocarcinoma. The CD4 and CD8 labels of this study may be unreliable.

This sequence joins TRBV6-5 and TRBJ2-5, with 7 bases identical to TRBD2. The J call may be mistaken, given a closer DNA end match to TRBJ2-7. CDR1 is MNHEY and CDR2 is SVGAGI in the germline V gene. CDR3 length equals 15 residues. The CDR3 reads CASSLGPAGWYEQYF. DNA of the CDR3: TGTGCCAGCAGTTTGGGGCCAGCGGGATGGTACGAGCAGTACTTC.

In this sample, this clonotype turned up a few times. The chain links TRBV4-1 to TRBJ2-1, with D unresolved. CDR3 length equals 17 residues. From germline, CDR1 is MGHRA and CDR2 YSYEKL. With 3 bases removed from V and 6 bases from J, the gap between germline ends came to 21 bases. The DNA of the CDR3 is TGCGCCAGCAGCCAGGACCCCCCTGGCGCACTCCGCAATGAGCAGTTCTTC. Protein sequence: CASSQDPPGALRNEQFF.

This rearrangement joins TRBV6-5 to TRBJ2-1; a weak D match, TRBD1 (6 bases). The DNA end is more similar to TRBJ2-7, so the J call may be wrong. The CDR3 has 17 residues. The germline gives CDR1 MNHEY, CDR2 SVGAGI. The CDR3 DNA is TGTGCCAGCAGTTACTCTTCTCATGGACAGTCTTCCTACGAGCAGTACTTC. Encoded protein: CASSYSSHGQSSYEQYF.

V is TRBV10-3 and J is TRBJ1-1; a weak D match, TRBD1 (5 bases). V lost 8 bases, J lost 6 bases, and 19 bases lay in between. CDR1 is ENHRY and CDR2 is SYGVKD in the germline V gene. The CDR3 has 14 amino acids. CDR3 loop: CAISTQGGGAEAFF. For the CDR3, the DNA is TGTGCCATCTCCACTCAGGGAGGCGGGGCTGAAGCTTTCTTT.

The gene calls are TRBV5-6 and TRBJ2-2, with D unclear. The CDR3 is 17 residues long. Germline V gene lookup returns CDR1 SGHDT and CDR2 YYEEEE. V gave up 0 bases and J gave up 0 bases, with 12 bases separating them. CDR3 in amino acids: CASSLGGRLANTGELFF. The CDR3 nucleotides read TGTGCCAGCAGCTTGGGAGGCCGTTTGGCGAACACCGGGGAGCTGTTTTTT.

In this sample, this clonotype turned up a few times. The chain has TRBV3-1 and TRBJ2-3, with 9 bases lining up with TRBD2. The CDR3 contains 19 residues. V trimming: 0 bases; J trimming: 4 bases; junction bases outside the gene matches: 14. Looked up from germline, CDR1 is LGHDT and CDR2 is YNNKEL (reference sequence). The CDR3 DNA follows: TGTGCCAGCAGCCAAGAAGGTCGACTAGCGGTTGAGGGAGCAGATACGCAGTATTTT. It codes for CASSQEGRLAVEGADTQYF.

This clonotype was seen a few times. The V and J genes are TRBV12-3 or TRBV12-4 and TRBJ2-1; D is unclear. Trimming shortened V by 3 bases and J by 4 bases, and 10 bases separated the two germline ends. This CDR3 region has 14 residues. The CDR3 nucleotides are TGTGCCAGCAGTTTTTCCGATGAATACAATGAGCAGTTCTTC. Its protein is CASSFSDEYNEQFF.

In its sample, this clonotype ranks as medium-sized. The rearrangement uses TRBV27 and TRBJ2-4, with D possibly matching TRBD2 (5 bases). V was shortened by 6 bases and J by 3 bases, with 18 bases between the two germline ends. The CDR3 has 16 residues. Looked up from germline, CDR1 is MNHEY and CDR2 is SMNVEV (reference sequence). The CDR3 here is CASRKQGLSNKNIQYF. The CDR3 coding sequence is TGTGCCAGCAGAAAACAAGGACTGTCCAACAAAAACATTCAGTACTTC.

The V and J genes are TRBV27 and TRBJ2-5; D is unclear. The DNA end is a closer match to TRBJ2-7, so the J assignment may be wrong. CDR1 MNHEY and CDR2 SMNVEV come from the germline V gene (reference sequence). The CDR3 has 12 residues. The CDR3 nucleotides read TGTGCCAGCAGGGGCAGGTTGAGCGAGCAGTACTTC. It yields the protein CASRGRLSEQYF.

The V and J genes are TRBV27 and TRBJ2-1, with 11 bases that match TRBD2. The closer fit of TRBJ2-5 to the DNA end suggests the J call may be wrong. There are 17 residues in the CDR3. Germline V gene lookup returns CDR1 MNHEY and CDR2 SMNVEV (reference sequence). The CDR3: CASSLSSYGTSGETQYF. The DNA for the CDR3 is TGTGCCAGCAGTCTCTCTTCATACGGGACTAGCGGTGAGACCCAGTACTTC.

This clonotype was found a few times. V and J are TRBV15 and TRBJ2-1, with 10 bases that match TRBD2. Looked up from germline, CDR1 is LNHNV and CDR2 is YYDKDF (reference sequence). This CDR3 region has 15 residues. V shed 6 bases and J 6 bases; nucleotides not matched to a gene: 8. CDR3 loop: CATRGSGRGSNEQFF. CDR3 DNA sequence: TGTGCCACCAGGGGAAGCGGGAGGGGTTCCAATGAGCAGTTCTTC.

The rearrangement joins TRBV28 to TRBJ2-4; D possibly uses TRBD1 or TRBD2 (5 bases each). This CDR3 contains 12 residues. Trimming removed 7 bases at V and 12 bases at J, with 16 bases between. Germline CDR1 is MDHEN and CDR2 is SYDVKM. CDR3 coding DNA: TGTGCCAGCACTAACCCGGGACGCACTCAGTACTTC. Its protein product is CASTNPGRTQYF.

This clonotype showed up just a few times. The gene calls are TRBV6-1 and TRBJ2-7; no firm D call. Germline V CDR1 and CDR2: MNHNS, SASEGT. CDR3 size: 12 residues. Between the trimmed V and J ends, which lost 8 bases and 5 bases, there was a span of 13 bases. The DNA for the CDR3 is TGTGCCAGCCACCCCGCTAAGGACGAGCAGTACGTC. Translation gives CASHPAKDEQYV.

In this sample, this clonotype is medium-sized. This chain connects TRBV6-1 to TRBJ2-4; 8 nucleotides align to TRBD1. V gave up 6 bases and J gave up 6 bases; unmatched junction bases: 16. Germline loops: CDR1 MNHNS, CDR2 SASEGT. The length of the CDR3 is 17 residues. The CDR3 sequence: CASRIADRGVGINIQYF. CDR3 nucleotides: TGTGCCAGCAGGATCGCTGACAGGGGCGTTGGGATAAACATTCAGTACTTC.

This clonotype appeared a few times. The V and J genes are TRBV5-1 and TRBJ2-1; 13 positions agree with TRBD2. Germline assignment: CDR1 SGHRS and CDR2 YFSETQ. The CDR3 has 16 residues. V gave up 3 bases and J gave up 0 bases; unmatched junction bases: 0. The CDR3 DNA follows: TGCGCCAGCAGCTGGACTAGCGGGAGCTCCTACAATGAGCAGTTCTTC. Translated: CASSWTSGSSYNEQFF. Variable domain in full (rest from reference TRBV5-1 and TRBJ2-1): KAGVTQTPRYLIKTRGQQVTLSCSPISGHRSVSWYQQTPGQGLQFLFEYFSETQRNKGNFPGRFSGRQFSNSRSEMNVSTLELGDSALYLCASSWTSGSSYNEQFFGPGTRLTVL.

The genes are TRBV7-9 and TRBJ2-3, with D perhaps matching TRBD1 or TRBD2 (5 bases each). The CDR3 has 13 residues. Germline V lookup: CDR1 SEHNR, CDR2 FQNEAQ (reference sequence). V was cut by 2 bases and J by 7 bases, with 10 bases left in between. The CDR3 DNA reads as TGTGCCAGCAGCTTACAGGGCGGGTATACGCAGTATTTT. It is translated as CASSLQGGYTQYF.

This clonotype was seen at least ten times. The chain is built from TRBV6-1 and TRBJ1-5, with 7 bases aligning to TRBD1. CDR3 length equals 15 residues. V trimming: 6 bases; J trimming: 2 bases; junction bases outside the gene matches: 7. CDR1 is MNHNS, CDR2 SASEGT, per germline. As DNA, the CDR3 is TGTGCCAGCAGGAAGACAGGGTCAGGCAATCAGCCCCAGCATTTT. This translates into CASRKTGSGNQPQHF.

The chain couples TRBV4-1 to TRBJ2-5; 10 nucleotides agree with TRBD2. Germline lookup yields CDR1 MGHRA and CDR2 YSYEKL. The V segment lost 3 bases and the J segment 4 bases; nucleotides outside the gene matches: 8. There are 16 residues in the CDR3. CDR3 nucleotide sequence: TGCGCCAGCAGCCACCTTCTAGCGGGAGAGCGAGAGACCCAGTACTTC. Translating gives CASSHLLAGERETQYF.

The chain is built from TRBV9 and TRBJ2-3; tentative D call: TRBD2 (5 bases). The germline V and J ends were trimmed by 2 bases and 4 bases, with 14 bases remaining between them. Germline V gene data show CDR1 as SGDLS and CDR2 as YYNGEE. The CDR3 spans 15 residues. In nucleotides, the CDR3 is TGTGCCAGCAGCGTTTCTGAGGGAAGGGCAGATACGCAGTATTTT. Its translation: CASSVSEGRADTQYF.

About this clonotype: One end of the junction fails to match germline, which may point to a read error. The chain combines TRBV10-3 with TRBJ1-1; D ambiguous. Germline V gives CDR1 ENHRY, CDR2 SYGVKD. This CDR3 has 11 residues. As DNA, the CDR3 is TGTGCCATCCGTGGTAACACTGACTACTCCTTT. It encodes CAIRGNTDYSF.

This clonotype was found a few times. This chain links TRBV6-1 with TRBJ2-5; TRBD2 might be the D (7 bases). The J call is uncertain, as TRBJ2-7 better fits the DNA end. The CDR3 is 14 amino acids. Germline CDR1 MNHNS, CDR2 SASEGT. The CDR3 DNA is TGTGCCAGCAGACAGAGGGGGGGTACCTACGAGCAGTACTTC. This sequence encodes CASRQRGGTYEQYF.